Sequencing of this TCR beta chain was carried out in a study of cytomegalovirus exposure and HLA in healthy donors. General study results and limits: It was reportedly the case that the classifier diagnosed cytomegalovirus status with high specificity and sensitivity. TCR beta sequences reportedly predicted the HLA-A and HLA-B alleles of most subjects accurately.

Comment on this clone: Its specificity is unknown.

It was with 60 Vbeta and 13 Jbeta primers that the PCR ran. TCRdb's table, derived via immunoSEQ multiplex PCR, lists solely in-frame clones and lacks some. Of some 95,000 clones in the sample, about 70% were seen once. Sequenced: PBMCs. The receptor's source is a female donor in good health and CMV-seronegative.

The CDR3 nucleotides read TGTGCCAGTTCAAGGGGTAATTCACCCCTCCACTTT. As protein: CASSRGNSPLHF. The chain employs TRBV6-5 and TRBJ1-6; perhaps TRBD1 as D (5 bases). V dropped 9 bases and J dropped 6 bases, with 9 bases sitting between them. Germline CDR1 and CDR2: MNHEY and SVGAGI. This CDR3 contains 12 residues.